These T cell receptor beta chains were read from a single sample in a study of CD8+CD57+ T cells in acquired aplastic anemia. TCRdb recomputed calls from the reads with MiXCR, one row per CDR3 protein. This repertoire shows about 400,000 distinct CDR3 sequences, under 80% found once; its top ten account for under 4.5%. The source material was sorted CD4+, CD8+, or CD8+CD57+ T cells (not recorded which) from PBMCs. The receptors derive from a human donor in good health, serving as a control. Each CDR3 is given with its conserved first and last residue. D genes are given only for firm matches. Only part of the rows carry a size: once, few, many, or a class if the clone is expanded.

cdr3_aa: CASNQSGSNYEQYF
cdr3_nt: TGTGCCAGCAATCAATCGGGGTCCAACTACGAGCAGTACTTC
j_call: TRBJ2-7
clone_size: .
v_call: TRBV12-3/TRBV12-4
d_call: .

cdr3_aa: CASSSLETDTQYF
cdr3_nt: TGTGCCAGCAGCTCACTAGAGACAGATACGCAGTATTTT
j_call: TRBJ2-3
clone_size: .
v_call: TRBV7-8
d_call: .

cdr3_aa: CAWGFQETQYF
cdr3_nt: TGTGCCTGGGGGTTCCAAGAGACCCAGTACTTC
j_call: TRBJ2-5
clone_size: many
v_call: TRBV30
d_call: .

cdr3_aa: CASSSGGGHTDTQYF
cdr3_nt: TGTGCCAGTAGTAGCGGGGGGGGCCACACAGATACGCAGTATTTT
j_call: TRBJ2-3
clone_size: many
v_call: TRBV19
d_call: TRBD2

cdr3_aa: CASSRTASSGNTTF
cdr3_nt: TGTGCCAGCAGTCGGACGGCCAGCTCTGGAAACACCACCTTC
j_call: TRBJ1-2
clone_size: .
v_call: TRBV9
d_call: .

cdr3_aa: CASSYSLGTDTRYF
cdr3_nt: TGTGCCAGCAGTTACTCGTTGGGGACTGATACGCGGTATTTT
j_call: TRBJ2-3
clone_size: .
v_call: TRBV6-5
d_call: .

cdr3_aa: CASRDRPASHEQYF
cdr3_nt: TGTGCCAGTAGAGATCGACCGGCATCCCACGAGCAGTACTTC
j_call: TRBJ2-7
clone_size: many
v_call: TRBV19
d_call: .

cdr3_aa: CASSLAGDQLQHFFF
cdr3_nt: TGTGCCAGCAGCTTAGCAGGGGATCAGCTCCAGCATTTTTTCTTC
j_call: TRBJ2-1
clone_size: .
v_call: TRBV7-2
d_call: .

cdr3_aa: CASSPAGPSGANVLTF
cdr3_nt: TGTGCCAGCAGCCCCGCAGGGCCCTCTGGGGCCAACGTCCTGACTTTC
j_call: TRBJ2-6
clone_size: .
v_call: TRBV7-7
d_call: .

cdr3_aa: CASSASLRETQYF
cdr3_nt: TGTGCCAGCAGCGCCTCGTTAAGGGAGACCCAGTACTTC
j_call: TRBJ2-5
clone_size: .
v_call: TRBV7-2
d_call: .

cdr3_aa: CASSYEGANYNSPLHF
cdr3_nt: TGTGCCAGTAGTTACGAAGGGGCAAACTATAATTCACCCCTCCACTTT
j_call: TRBJ1-6
clone_size: .
v_call: TRBV19
d_call: .

cdr3_aa: CASSFDLSGDSLGYTF
cdr3_nt: TGTGCCAGCAGCTTTGATCTTTCTGGGGATTCTCTGGGGTACACCTTC
j_call: TRBJ1-2
clone_size: .
v_call: TRBV7-3
d_call: .

cdr3_aa: CASSRGGASYNEQFF
cdr3_nt: TGTGCCAGCAGCCGCGGGGGCGCAAGCTACAATGAGCAGTTCTTC
j_call: TRBJ2-1
clone_size: many
v_call: TRBV13
d_call: .

cdr3_aa: CASSLSRDRTEAF
cdr3_nt: TGTGCCAGCAGCTTATCGAGGGATAGGACTGAAGCTTTC
j_call: TRBJ1-2
clone_size: .
v_call: TRBV7-2
d_call: .

cdr3_aa: CASYGGTGELFF
cdr3_nt: TGTGCCAGCTATGGGGGGACCGGGGAGCTGTTTTTT
j_call: TRBJ2-2
clone_size: .
v_call: TRBV7-7
d_call: .

cdr3_aa: CASSYLYWQYF
cdr3_nt: TGTGCCAGCAGTTACCTCTATTGGCAGTACTTC
j_call: TRBJ2-7
clone_size: many
v_call: TRBV6-2/TRBV6-3
d_call: .

cdr3_aa: CSAYSGHTQYF
cdr3_nt: TGCAGTGCCTATAGCGGACATACGCAGTATTTT
j_call: TRBJ2-3
clone_size: many
v_call: TRBV20-1
d_call: .

cdr3_aa: CASSQGMTEQYF
cdr3_nt: TGTGCCAGCAGTCAGGGTATGACCGAGCAGTACTTC
j_call: TRBJ2-7
clone_size: .
v_call: TRBV12-3/TRBV12-4
d_call: .

cdr3_aa: CASSWTGAGAQNFYF
cdr3_nt: TGTGCCAGCAGCTGGACAGGGGCGGGGGCCCAGAACTTCTATTTT
j_call: TRBJ2-3
clone_size: .
v_call: TRBV7-6
d_call: TRBD1

cdr3_aa: CASSPDRSRNQTQHF
cdr3_nt: TGTGCCAGCAGCCCCGACAGGTCACGCAATCAGACCCAGCATTTT
j_call: TRBJ1-5
clone_size: .
v_call: TRBV6-6
d_call: .

cdr3_aa: CASFREKPNSPLHF
cdr3_nt: TGTGCCAGCTTTCGGGAAAAACCAAATTCACCCCTCCACTTT
j_call: TRBJ1-6
clone_size: many
v_call: TRBV6-1
d_call: .

cdr3_aa: CASSSPAIEGYTF
cdr3_nt: TGCGCCAGCAGTTCACCCGCGATAGAAGGCTACACCTTC
j_call: TRBJ1-2
clone_size: .
v_call: TRBV5-1
d_call: .

cdr3_aa: CSARVQGTRKAFF
cdr3_nt: TGCAGTGCTAGAGTTCAAGGCACACGCAAAGCTTTCTTT
j_call: TRBJ1-1
clone_size: .
v_call: TRBV20-1
d_call: .

cdr3_aa: CASSFPTGGTHEQFF
cdr3_nt: TGTGCCAGCAGCTTCCCAACGGGGGGGACGCATGAGCAGTTCTTC
j_call: TRBJ2-1
clone_size: many
v_call: TRBV7-2
d_call: TRBD2

cdr3_aa: CASSVSGVDHPQYF
cdr3_nt: TGTGCCAGCAGCGTGTCAGGAGTGGATCACCCGCAGTACTTC
j_call: TRBJ2-7
clone_size: .
v_call: TRBV7-2
d_call: .

cdr3_aa: CAISYGGPSYEQYF
cdr3_nt: TGTGCCATCAGTTACGGGGGCCCTTCCTACGAGCAGTACTTC
j_call: TRBJ2-7
clone_size: .
v_call: TRBV12-3/TRBV12-4
d_call: .

cdr3_aa: CATSDGYITYGNTF
cdr3_nt: TGTGCCACCAGTGATGGTTACATAACCTATGGCAACACCTTC
j_call: TRBJ1-2
clone_size: .
v_call: TRBV24-1
d_call: .

cdr3_aa: CASRAGGSYNEQFF
cdr3_nt: TGTGCCAGCAGGGCAGGTGGGTCCTACAATGAGCAGTTCTTC
j_call: TRBJ2-1
clone_size: .
v_call: TRBV10-3
d_call: .

cdr3_aa: CSAIDFYSGNTIYF
cdr3_nt: TGCAGTGCAATAGACTTCTACTCTGGAAACACCATATATTTT
j_call: TRBJ1-3
clone_size: many
v_call: TRBV20-1
d_call: .

cdr3_aa: CASSWSLGASGDTQYF
cdr3_nt: TGTGCCAGCAGCTGGAGTCTAGGGGCCTCCGGGGATACGCAGTATTTT
j_call: TRBJ2-3
clone_size: .
v_call: TRBV7-3
d_call: .

cdr3_aa: CASSVPNQRLFDGYF
cdr3_nt: TGTGCCAGCAGCGTCCCAAACCAACGACTCTTCGATGGGTACTTC
j_call: TRBJ2-7
clone_size: .
v_call: TRBV7-9
d_call: .

cdr3_aa: CASTDRGSPTYEQYF
cdr3_nt: TGTGCCAGCACGGACAGGGGCTCACCCACCTACGAGCAGTACTTC
j_call: TRBJ2-7
clone_size: .
v_call: TRBV7-9
d_call: TRBD1

cdr3_aa: CASSIVGRGPQEGLFF
cdr3_nt: TGTGCCAGCAGTATAGTGGGGAGAGGACCACAAGAAGGTCTGTTTTTT
j_call: TRBJ1-4
clone_size: .
v_call: TRBV19
d_call: .

cdr3_aa: CASSQHGRGYEQYF
cdr3_nt: TGTGCCAGTAGCCAGCATGGCAGGGGCTACGAGCAGTACTTC
j_call: TRBJ2-7
clone_size: .
v_call: TRBV19
d_call: .

cdr3_aa: CASSLRGPLHF
cdr3_nt: TGTGCCAGCAGCTTGAGAGGACCCCTCCACTTT
j_call: TRBJ1-6
clone_size: .
v_call: TRBV5-6
d_call: .

cdr3_aa: CASNPSGTGTVGYTF
cdr3_nt: TGTGCCAGCAACCCATCCGGGACAGGGACGGTCGGCTACACCTTC
j_call: TRBJ1-2
clone_size: many
v_call: TRBV7-9
d_call: TRBD1

cdr3_aa: CASSPDRGYEQYF
cdr3_nt: TGTGCCAGCAGTCCTGACAGGGGCTACGAGCAGTACTTC
j_call: TRBJ2-7
clone_size: .
v_call: TRBV6-1
d_call: TRBD1

cdr3_aa: CSARSPYSSQPQHF
cdr3_nt: TGCAGTGCTAGATCACCATATAGCAGTCAGCCCCAGCATTTT
j_call: TRBJ1-5
clone_size: .
v_call: TRBV20-1
d_call: .

cdr3_aa: CASSLEGGDSPLHF
cdr3_nt: TGTGCCAGCAGCTTAGAAGGGGGTGATTCACCCCTCCACTTT
j_call: TRBJ1-6
clone_size: .
v_call: TRBV11-2
d_call: .

cdr3_aa: CASSPLLGAESPLHF
cdr3_nt: TGTGCCAGCAGCCCCTTACTGGGGGCAGAGTCACCCCTCCACTTT
j_call: TRBJ1-6
clone_size: .
v_call: TRBV12-3/TRBV12-4
d_call: .

cdr3_aa: CASSLDVAGDNEQFF
cdr3_nt: TGTGCCAGCAGCTTAGATGTAGCGGGGGACAATGAACAGTTCTTC
j_call: TRBJ2-1
clone_size: .
v_call: TRBV11-2
d_call: TRBD2

cdr3_aa: CASSLVRERYGYTANVLTF
cdr3_nt: TGTGCCAGCAGCTTAGTGAGGGAGCGCTATGGCTACACCGCCAACGTCCTGACTTTC
j_call: TRBJ2-6
clone_size: .
v_call: TRBV7-2
d_call: .

cdr3_aa: CASSLARGLPQYF
cdr3_nt: TGCGCCAGCAGCTTGGCCAGGGGGTTACCGCAGTACTTC
j_call: TRBJ2-7
clone_size: .
v_call: TRBV5-1
d_call: TRBD1

cdr3_aa: CASSLGAGDASPLHF
cdr3_nt: TGCGCCAGCAGCTTGGGGGCAGGGGACGCTTCACCCCTCCACTTT
j_call: TRBJ1-6
clone_size: .
v_call: TRBV9
d_call: .

cdr3_aa: CASSSLLAGDTDAFF
cdr3_nt: TGTGCCAGCAGCTCCCTACTGGCCGGGGACACTGATGCTTTCTTT
j_call: TRBJ1-1
clone_size: .
v_call: TRBV7-3
d_call: .

cdr3_aa: CASSPYGRLRAVLLFF
cdr3_nt: TGTGCCAGCAGCCCATACGGGCGCCTACGAGCAGTACTTCTGTTTTTT
j_call: TRBJ1-4
clone_size: .
v_call: TRBV7-3
d_call: .

cdr3_aa: CASSRALRETQYF
cdr3_nt: TGTGCCAGCAGCCGGGCATTACGAGAGACCCAGTACTTC
j_call: TRBJ2-5
clone_size: many
v_call: TRBV6-4
d_call: .